These 25 T cell receptor beta chains came from one sample sequenced in a study of response to subunit inactivated influenza vaccine. TCRdb called the RT-PCR reads again in MiXCR, with one record for every CDR3 protein. The repertoire includes 500,000 to 700,000 distinct CDR3 sequences, roughly 25% of them detected once, and about 2.8% sits in the top ten. These records were also assigned to another study, of T cells expressing NK-cell markers. From that report: TCR beta cDNA was made by 5'RACE template switching with UMIs.

Sequenced material: CD4+ T cells sorted from PBMCs, taken less than 13 days after vaccination. These receptors were taken from a man aged 50 to 59 who received an inactivated influenza vaccine.

The rearrangement joins TRBV5-1 to TRBJ2-3; no reliable D call. V was clipped by 0 bases and J by 2 bases, with 7 bases between them. Germline V gene data show CDR1 as SGHRS and CDR2 as YFSETQ. This CDR3 is built from 14 residues. CDR3 in DNA: TGCGCCAGCAGCTTGGCCCAGCCCACAGATACGCAGTATTTT. It codes for CASSLAQPTDTQYF. The full variable domain, in which reference TRBV5-1 and TRBJ2-3 provide the parts outside the CDR3, is KAGVTQTPRYLIKTRGQQVTLSCSPISGHRSVSWYQQTPGQGLQFLFEYFSETQRNKGNFPGRFSGRQFSNSRSEMNVSTLELGDSALYLCASSLAQPTDTQYFGPGTRLTVL.

The rearrangement links TRBV7-2 to TRBJ2-7; 14 bases line up with TRBD2. The CDR3 consists of 15 residues. Germline CDR1 is SGHTA and CDR2 is FQGNSA. Unmatched junction bases numbered 7, after V lost 5 bases and J lost 7 bases. CDR3 in amino acids: CASSQGLAGAGEQYF. The CDR3 nucleotides are TGTGCCAGCAGCCAGGGACTAGCGGGGGCGGGGGAGCAGTACTTC.

This clonotype has a handful of counts. The chain uses TRBV20-1 and TRBJ2-7; TRBD2 matches at 9 bases. V was clipped by 0 bases and J by 7 bases; unmatched bases: 7. The CDR3 is 14 amino acids. Germline lookup yields CDR1 DFQATT and CDR2 SNEGSKA (reference sequence). CDR3 residues: CSARDLAGAGEQYF. The CDR3 DNA follows: TGCAGTGCTAGAGATTTAGCGGGAGCCGGAGAGCAGTACTTC.

This clonotype turned up a few times. V usage is TRBV20-1 and J usage is TRBJ2-3; D is ambiguous. The CDR3 sequence is 12 residues long. Trimming took 2 bases from V and 6 from J, leaving 9 bases between them. Per germline, CDR1 DFQATT and CDR2 SNEGSKA (reference sequence). The CDR3 sequence is CSARRAADTQYF. In nucleotides, the CDR3 is TGCAGTGCTAGACGTGCCGCGGATACGCAGTATTTT.

The V call is TRBV6-1, the J call TRBJ2-7, with D unresolved. This CDR3 region has 14 residues. Germline CDR1 and CDR2: MNHNS and SASEGT. The V gene lost 2 bases and the J gene lost 9 bases, with 17 bases spanning the gap. CDR3 loop: CASSEQRSTDGQYF. The CDR3 DNA is TGTGCCAGCAGTGAACAGCGTAGTACGGATGGGCAGTACTTC.

This chain connects TRBV7-2 to TRBJ1-1; D is undetermined. This CDR3 has 14 amino acids. V was clipped by 6 bases and J by 1 base, with 12 bases between them. In germline, CDR1 is SGHTA, CDR2 FQGNSA. CDR3 sequence (DNA): TGTGCCAGCAGTCCCGTTCCAAGGAACACTGAAGCTTTCTTT. The encoded protein is CASSPVPRNTEAFF.

This clonotype was recorded many times. The J gene is TRBJ2-3, the V gene TRBV7-2; 9 bases map to TRBD1. Germline trimming cut 3 bases from V and 2 bases from J; bases unmatched to any gene: 3. Germline V gene lookup returns CDR1 SGHTA and CDR2 FQGNSA. This CDR3 is 15 amino acids long. The CDR3 sequence is CASSLGQGYTDTQYF. DNA for the CDR3: TGTGCCAGCAGCTTGGGACAGGGATACACAGATACGCAGTATTTT.

As for this clonotype: Since a much larger clone is just one base distant, this may be a read error. Likely a read error: the CDR3 ends without its conserved phenylalanine or tryptophan. The genes are TRBV5-1 and TRBJ1-1; the D gene is possibly TRBD1 (5 bases). Germline assignment: CDR1 SGHRS and CDR2 YFSETQ. The ends were cut back, 0 bases at V and 4 bases at J, with 7 bases in the middle. The length of the CDR3 is 13 residues. The CDR3 nucleotides read TGCGCCAGCAGCTTGGTGAGGGGCACTGAAGCTTTCCTT. This gives the protein CASSLVRGTEAFL.

This clonotype occurred a few times. The V and J genes are TRBV5-5 and TRBJ2-3; no firm D call. Germline V gives CDR1 SGHKS, CDR2 YYEKEE (reference sequence). The CDR3 loop spans 14 amino acids. V was shortened by 0 bases and J by 2 bases, with 7 bases between the two germline ends. In DNA form, the CDR3 reads TGTGCCAGCAGCTTGGAACAGTTCACAGATACGCAGTATTTT. Translated: CASSLEQFTDTQYF.

This clonotype has a handful of counts. The gene calls are TRBV10-3 and TRBJ1-5; D might be TRBD1 (5 bases). This CDR3 has 15 amino acids. Between the trimmed V and J ends, which lost 10 bases and 0 bases, there was a span of 16 bases. Germline CDR1 reads ENHRY; CDR2 reads SYGVKD. The CDR3 DNA sequence: TGTGCCACCGCCTTGCACAGGAATAGCAATCAGCCCCAGCATTTT. Translated, it gives CATALHRNSNQPQHF.

The table lists this clonotype with a few counts. The chain has TRBV7-9 and TRBJ2-1; a weak D match, TRBD2 (5 bases). Deletions cut 1 base from V and 4 bases from J, with 8 bases between. The CDR3 has 14 amino acids. The germline gives CDR1 SEHNR, CDR2 FQNEAQ (reference sequence). The chain's CDR3 is CASSLGLAYNEQFF. The CDR3 DNA follows: TGTGCCAGCAGCTTAGGGCTAGCATACAATGAGCAGTTCTTC.

The genes are TRBV20-1 and TRBJ1-1, with 7 nucleotides matching TRBD1. Per germline, CDR1 DFQATT and CDR2 SNEGSKA (reference sequence). The CDR3 runs 15 residues. V lost 3 bases, J lost 4 bases, and 11 bases stayed unmatched. The CDR3, as DNA: TGCAGTGCTAGTCACCCTCTGACAGGGTTCACTGAAGCTTTCTTT. Its translation is CSASHPLTGFTEAFF.

Details on this clonotype: Its ends do not fully match the called genes, so a read error is possible. The rearrangement joins TRBV27 to TRBJ2-2; D tentatively reads TRBD1 or TRBD2 (5 bases each). The CDR3 covers 16 residues. Germline assignment: CDR1 MNHEY and CDR2 SMNVEV (reference sequence). This CDR3 is CASSLSGTAITGELFF. In DNA form, the CDR3 reads TGTGCCAGCAGTCTATCCGGGACCGCGATCACCGGGGAGCTGTTTTTT.

The CDR3 sequence is CASSKGAGAYNEQFF. The CDR3, as DNA: TGTGCCAGCAGCAAAGGGGCGGGGGCCTACAATGAGCAGTTCTTC. The V gene is TRBV7-2, the J gene TRBJ2-1; TRBD2 matches at 7 bases. The CDR3 totals 15 residues. The germline gives CDR1 SGHTA, CDR2 FQGNSA. V dropped 5 bases and J dropped 2; count of bases not matched to a gene: 6. The full variable domain, completed using reference TRBV7-2 and TRBJ2-1, is GAGVSQSPSNKVTEKGKDVELRCDPISGHTALYWYRQSLGQGLEFLIYFQGNSAPDKSGLPSDRFSAERTGGSVSTLTIQRTQQEDSAVYLCASSKGAGAYNEQFFGPGTRLTVL.

About this clonotype itself: An end of the junction differs from the germline gene, which may be a read error. The chain employs TRBV11-2 and TRBJ2-7; D gene unclear. Germline V gene sequence: CDR1 SGHAT, CDR2 FQNNGV. The CDR3 sequence is 12 residues long. CDR3 bases: TGTACCAGCAGCCTGATGCGGTACGAGCAGTACTTC. Translated: CTSSLMRYEQYF.

This clonotype was seen more than once but under ten times. The V gene is TRBV10-3, the J gene TRBJ1-1, with D perhaps matching TRBD1 (6 bases). Per the germline V gene, CDR1 is ENHRY and CDR2 is SYGVKD. The CDR3 totals 13 residues. Trimming pared 9 bases from V and 0 bases from J, leaving 11 bases between. CDR3 sequence reads: CAISTGLNTEAFF. CDR3 sequence (DNA): TGTGCCATATCGACAGGCCTGAACACTGAAGCTTTCTTT.

This chain links TRBV20-1 with TRBJ2-2; tentative D call: TRBD2 (5 bases). This CDR3 contains 13 residues. Germline lookup yields CDR1 DFQATT and CDR2 SNEGSKA (reference sequence). The V end was cut by 0 bases, the J end by 7 bases, with 9 bases between. The CDR3 loop is CSARDGVIGELFF. CDR3 in DNA: TGCAGTGCTAGAGACGGGGTCATCGGGGAGCTGTTTTTT.

This clonotype was detected only a few times. The chain couples TRBV20-1 to TRBJ2-1; 10 nucleotides line up with TRBD2. With V trimmed by 3 bases and J by 5 bases, 7 bases remained unmatched. Germline CDR1 reads DFQATT; CDR2 reads SNEGSKA (reference sequence). The CDR3 has 15 residues. Written as DNA, the CDR3 is TGCAGTGCTAGCCCCGGGACTAGCGCCGACAATGAGCAGTTCTTC. It codes for CSASPGTSADNEQFF.

The chain joins TRBV4-3 to TRBJ2-5; the D is unclear. CDR1 is LGHNA, CDR2 YSLEER, per germline. Trimming removed 0 bases at V and 5 bases at J, with 13 bases between. The CDR3 is 15 residues long. CDR3 in DNA: TGCGCCAGCAGCCAAGATTACAACGTCAGGGAGACCCAGTACTTC. Translating gives CASSQDYNVRETQYF.

This clonotype occurred a few times. The chain links TRBV5-6 to TRBJ2-3, with 8 bases lining up with TRBD1. The CDR3 spans 17 residues. The germline V gene has CDR1 SGHDT and CDR2 YYEEEE. J was trimmed by 4 bases and V by 0 bases; bases with no gene match: 10. The CDR3 reads CASSLALTGAGSDTQYF. The CDR3 DNA sequence: TGTGCCAGCAGCTTGGCCCTGACAGGGGCCGGGTCAGATACGCAGTATTTT.

This clonotype showed up just a few times. V usage is TRBV7-3 and J usage is TRBJ2-3, with TRBD1 identical over 8 bases. The V and J ends lost 1 base and 4 bases, in that order; junction bases with no gene match: 1. The CDR3 consists of 14 residues. Germline CDR1 is SGHTA and CDR2 is FQGTGA. Here the CDR3 reads CASSLRQGPDTQYF. CDR3 nucleotide sequence: TGTGCCAGCAGCTTAAGACAGGGGCCAGATACGCAGTATTTT.

V is TRBV20-1 and J is TRBJ2-1, with 9 bases matching TRBD2. Germline V gene sequence: CDR1 DFQATT, CDR2 SNEGSKA (reference sequence). The CDR3 is 14 amino acids. V was clipped by 0 bases and J by 10 bases; unmatched bases: 7. Here the CDR3 DNA reads TGCAGTGCTAGAGATGGCGCGGGGGGGTCGGAGCAGTTCTTC. Encoded protein: CSARDGAGGSEQFF.

The chain recombines TRBV27 with TRBJ2-2; 7 bases map to TRBD2. This CDR3 region has 14 residues. Per germline, CDR1 MNHEY and CDR2 SMNVEV (reference sequence). V lost 8 bases and J lost 1; bases outside the gene matches: 4. CDR3 DNA: TGTGCCAGCCGATCTAGCGGGAACACCGGGGAGCTGTTTTTT. Its translation: CASRSSGNTGELFF.

This clonotype has just a few counts. The chain uses TRBV5-5 and TRBJ2-2; 12 positions agree with TRBD2. The germline V gene encodes CDR1 SGHKS and CDR2 YYEKEE (reference sequence). The CDR3 spans 17 residues. The J segment lost 8 bases and the V segment lost 1 base, leaving 9 bases of the junction unmatched. This CDR3 is CASSLSYRTSGVGELFF. CDR3 sequence (DNA): TGTGCCAGCAGCTTGTCTTATCGGACTAGCGGGGTAGGGGAGCTGTTTTTT.

The chain couples TRBV6-2 or TRBV6-3 to TRBJ1-1; no firm D call. Trimming cost V 2 bases and J 5 bases, with 9 bases left between them. The CDR3 totals 13 residues. Germline values: CDR1 MNHEY, CDR2 SVGEGT. CDR3: CASSYTGRTEAFF. DNA of the CDR3: TGTGCCAGCAGTTACACTGGAAGGACTGAAGCTTTCTTT.